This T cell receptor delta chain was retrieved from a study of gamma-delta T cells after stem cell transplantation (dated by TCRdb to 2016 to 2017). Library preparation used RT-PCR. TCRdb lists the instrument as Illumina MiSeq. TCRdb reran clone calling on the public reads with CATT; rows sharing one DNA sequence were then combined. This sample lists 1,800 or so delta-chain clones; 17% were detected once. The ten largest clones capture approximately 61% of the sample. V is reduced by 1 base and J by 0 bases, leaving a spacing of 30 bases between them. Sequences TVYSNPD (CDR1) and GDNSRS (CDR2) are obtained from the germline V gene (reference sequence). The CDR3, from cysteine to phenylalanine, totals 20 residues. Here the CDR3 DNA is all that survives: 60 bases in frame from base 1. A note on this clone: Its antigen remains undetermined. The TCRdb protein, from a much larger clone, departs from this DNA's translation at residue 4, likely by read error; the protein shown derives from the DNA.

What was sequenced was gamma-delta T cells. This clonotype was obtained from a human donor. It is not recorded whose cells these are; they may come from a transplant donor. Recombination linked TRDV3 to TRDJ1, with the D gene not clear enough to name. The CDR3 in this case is CAFTDPPQDCGADHTDKLIF. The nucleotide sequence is TGTGCCTTTACCGATCCTCCCCAAGATTGCGGAGCAGACCACACCGATAAACTCATCTTT.